The 23 T cell receptor beta chains below all came from one sample that was sequenced in a study of Ad26.COV2.S vaccination and SARS-CoV-2 variants. Treatment noted: about 20 received Ad26.COV2.S at low or high dose, single or two shots; roughly 5 received placebo; per-sample allocation not given. On day 63 after the first injection, vaccine and placebo recipients gave samples. Repertoires were generated with immunoSEQ multiplex PCR, while TCRdb's copy carries only in-frame clones and drops some. The repertoire holds approximately 340,000 clones, with about 85% as singletons. Material: peripheral blood, obtained in a trial of Ad26.COV2.S vaccine versus placebo. The source is a person between 18 and 65 years old who received the Ad26.COV2.S COVID-19 vaccine or a placebo.

Written as DNA, the CDR3 is TGCGCCAGCAGTGAGTCGATCTGGGACGAGCAGTACTTC. Its translation is CASSESIWDEQYF. The chain combines TRBV10-2 with TRBJ2-7; D call uncertain. The germline V gene encodes CDR1 WSHSY and CDR2 SAAADI. V was pared by 0 bases and J by 5 bases, with 8 bases between. The CDR3 runs to 13 residues.

V and J are TRBV18 and TRBJ2-5, with unresolved D. Trimming stripped 3 bases from V and 5 bases from J, with 10 bases between. Looked up from germline, CDR1 is KGHSH and CDR2 is LQKENI. CDR3 length: 13 amino acids. The CDR3 nucleotides are TGTGCCAGCTCACCCTTCATCGAGGAGACCCAGTACTTC. Encoded protein: CASSPFIEETQYF.

The rearrangement joins TRBV5-5 to TRBJ2-7, with 7 bases lining up with TRBD2. Germline V gives CDR1 SGHKS, CDR2 YYEKEE (reference sequence). V shed 3 bases, J shed 1 base, and the junction held 4 bases outside the gene matches. The CDR3 spans 14 residues. The CDR3 bases are TGTGCCAGCAGCTGGGGTAGCGGGTCCTACGAGCAGTACTTC. As protein: CASSWGSGSYEQYF.

The rearrangement uses TRBV27 and TRBJ2-2; 7 bases are a match to TRBD1. The trim removed 3 bases at V and 4 bases at J, leaving 8 bases unmatched. This CDR3 is 16 amino acids long. Germline V gene lookup returns CDR1 MNHEY and CDR2 SMNVEV (reference sequence). This CDR3 reads CASSFSGQVGTGELFF. DNA of the CDR3: TGTGCCAGCAGTTTCTCCGGACAGGTTGGCACCGGGGAGCTGTTTTTT.

The DNA of the CDR3 is TGTGCCAGCAGTTATTCCCCGGGTCGGGGGCCCGGGGAGCTGTTTTTT. Translating gives CASSYSPGRGPGELFF. The gene calls are TRBV6-2 or TRBV6-3 and TRBJ2-2; the D gene could be TRBD1 or TRBD2 (6 bases each). The CDR3 extends over 16 amino acids. CDR1 and CDR2 (germline): MNHEY, SVGEGT. Trimming took 3 bases from V and 6 from J, leaving 17 bases between them.

This clone occurred a few times. CDR3 sequence reads: CASSPVLAGGSYNEQFF. The CDR3 coding sequence is TGCGCCAGCAGCCCGGTTCTAGCGGGAGGCTCCTACAATGAGCAGTTCTTC. This rearrangement joins TRBV5-1 to TRBJ2-1; 11 bases match TRBD2. Germline V gives CDR1 SGHRS, CDR2 YFSETQ. This CDR3 spans 17 amino acids. V was pared by 4 bases and J by 0 bases, with 6 bases of the junction left unmatched.

This rearrangement joins TRBV19 to TRBJ2-3; no definite D call. Germline V gene sequence: CDR1 LNHDA, CDR2 SQIVND (reference sequence). CDR3 length: 13 amino acids. V lost 6 bases and J 6 bases, leaving 13 bases between the germline ends. CDR3 sequence reads: CASRDLNPDTQYF. The CDR3 DNA sequence: TGTGCCAGTAGGGACCTCAATCCGGATACGCAGTATTTT.

The chain carries TRBV27 and TRBJ2-3; TRBD2 matches at 7 bases. The CDR3 extends over 18 amino acids. J lost 2 bases, V lost 5 bases, and 16 bases had no gene match. CDR1 is MNHEY, CDR2 SMNVEV, per germline (reference sequence). CDR3 coding DNA: TGTGCCAGCAGTCCTAGGTTCAGGGCTAGCGGTTTCACAGATACGCAGTATTTT. It codes for CASSPRFRASGFTDTQYF.

As to this clone: Additional DNA sequences in this sample encode the identical CDR3. This chain connects TRBV7-2 to TRBJ2-2; D is ambiguous. The V end was cut by 1 base, the J end by 2 bases, with 5 bases between. Per the germline V gene, CDR1 is SGHTA and CDR2 is FQGNSA. This CDR3 has 14 amino acids. The CDR3 loop reads CASSLVPNTGELFF. The CDR3, as DNA: TGTGCCAGCAGCTTAGTGCCCAACACCGGGGAGCTGTTTTTT.

The V call is TRBV5-1, the J call TRBJ2-1, with D possibly TRBD2 on 6 matching bases. Germline assignment: CDR1 SGHRS and CDR2 YFSETQ. There are 12 residues in the CDR3. V lost 1 base and J lost 8, with 7 bases in between. The CDR3: CASSLKRDEQFF. The CDR3 DNA reads TGCGCCAGCAGCTTGAAGCGGGATGAGCAGTTCTTC.

This clone has a handful of counts. The chain combines TRBV14 with TRBJ1-1; no clear D gene. Germline CDR1 SGHDN, CDR2 FVKESK. This CDR3 has 14 amino acids. Trimming cost V 4 bases and J 1 base, with 10 bases left between them. The CDR3 DNA is TGTGCCAGCAGCCTATACGGAGGGAACACTGAAGCTTTCTTT. Translating it yields CASSLYGGNTEAFF.

The chain combines TRBV12-3 or TRBV12-4 with TRBJ2-7, with TRBD1 matching over 7 bases. CDR3 size: 13 residues. V was clipped by 6 bases and J by 2 bases; unmatched bases: 4. The CDR3 DNA reads TGTGCCAGCAGGGGTGGGACAGCCTACGAGCAGTACTTC. This codes for CASRGGTAYEQYF.

V gene TRBV7-2 combines with J gene TRBJ2-7; tentatively, D is TRBD1 or TRBD2 (5 bases each). V was pared by 5 bases and J by 0 bases, with 14 bases between. This CDR3 is built from 15 residues. The germline CDR1 and CDR2 sequences are SGHTA and FQGNSA. For the CDR3, the DNA is TGTGCCAGCAGCCCGGGACCAGCGAGCTCCTACGAGCAGTACTTC. Its protein is CASSPGPASSYEQYF.

The chain joins TRBV7-2 to TRBJ2-3; the match to TRBD2 covers 14 bases. Unmatched junction bases numbered 7, after V lost 4 bases and J lost 10 bases. The CDR3 runs 15 residues. Germline assignment: CDR1 SGHTA and CDR2 FQGNSA. CDR3 sequence (DNA): TGTGCCAGCAGCTCGACTAGCGGGGGGGCCTTTGCGCAGTATTTT. Protein product: CASSSTSGGAFAQYF.

The rearrangement links TRBV6-5 to TRBJ1-3; a possible D gene is TRBD1 (6 bases). Germline CDR1 and CDR2: MNHEY and SVGAGI. V was clipped by 6 bases and J by 3 bases, with 15 bases between them. The CDR3 spans 15 residues. The CDR3 sequence is CASSKGGSGGNTIYF. The CDR3 nucleotides are TGTGCCAGCAGCAAAGGGGGGTCTGGTGGAAACACCATATATTTT.

The J gene is TRBJ1-1, the V gene TRBV30; possibly TRBD1 for D (5 bases). The ends were cut back, 3 bases at V and 0 bases at J, with 14 bases in the middle. CDR1 is GTSNPN, CDR2 SVGIG, per germline (reference sequence). The CDR3 contains 15 residues. The CDR3 region has the DNA TGTGCCTGGAGCGACCGTGTGGGGGTGAACACTGAAGCTTTCTTT. Its translation is CAWSDRVGVNTEAFF.

This clone has a single count. The genes are TRBV7-2 and TRBJ2-7, with 9 bases lining up with TRBD1. V dropped 5 bases and J dropped 4; count of bases not matched to a gene: 3. Germline loops: CDR1 SGHTA, CDR2 FQGNSA. CDR3 length: 13 amino acids. CDR3 DNA: TGTGCCAGCAGCCGGGACAGGGTGTACGAGCAGTACTTC. Residues: CASSRDRVYEQYF.

The rearrangement joins TRBV18 to TRBJ1-1; D uncertain. The ends were cut back, 5 bases at V and 0 bases at J, with 16 bases in the middle. Germline V gene data show CDR1 as KGHSH and CDR2 as LQKENI. This CDR3 has 16 amino acids. CDR3 region: CASSESGRTMNTEAFF. The CDR3 DNA is TGTGCCAGCTCAGAATCTGGCCGAACCATGAACACTGAAGCTTTCTTT. Drawing the rest from reference TRBV18 and TRBJ1-1, the complete variable domain is NAGVMQNPRHLVRRRGQEARLRCSPMKGHSHVYWYRQLPEEGLKFMVYLQKENIIDESGMPKERFSAEFPKEGPSILRIQQVVRGDSAAYFCASSESGRTMNTEAFFGQGTRLTVV.

The V and J genes are TRBV9 and TRBJ2-5; D might be TRBD1 (5 bases). The germline CDR1 and CDR2 sequences are SGDLS and YYNGEE. With 1 base removed from V and 8 bases from J, the gap between germline ends came to 15 bases. This CDR3 spans 14 amino acids. CDR3 DNA sequence: TGTGCCAGCAGCGTAAGTGGCAGGGATAGTACCCAGTACTTC. It translates to CASSVSGRDSTQYF. The full variable domain, with the rest looked up from reference TRBV9 and TRBJ2-5, is DSGVTQTPKHLITATGQRVTLRCSPRSGDLSVYWYQQSLDQGLQFLIQYYNGEERAKGNILERFSAQQFPDLHSELNLSSLELGDSALYFCASSVSGRDSTQYFGPGTRLLVL.

The chain couples TRBV19 to TRBJ1-1; D is possibly TRBD1 (5 bases). The CDR3 contains 16 residues. Trimming took off 5 bases at V and 1 base at J, with 17 bases between the two ends. Per the germline V gene, CDR1 is LNHDA and CDR2 is SQIVND (reference sequence). CDR3 sequence reads: CASSPWSGKENTEAFF. CDR3 in DNA: TGTGCCAGTAGTCCTTGGTCAGGGAAGGAGAACACTGAAGCTTTCTTT.

The chain carries TRBV2 and TRBJ1-2; possible D gene TRBD1, 5 bases. The CDR3 covers 13 residues. The V and J ends lost 7 bases and 5 bases respectively, with 14 bases between them. Germline V gene lookup returns CDR1 SNHLY and CDR2 FYNNEI. The CDR3 loop is CASTVTGGYGYTF. The CDR3 nucleotides read TGTGCCAGCACTGTAACAGGAGGTTATGGCTACACCTTC.

The V gene is TRBV16, the J gene TRBJ2-4; no definite D call. The CDR3 length is 12 residues. Trimming took 3 bases from V and 15 from J, leaving 15 bases between them. Germline V CDR1 and CDR2: KGHSY, FQNENV. The CDR3: CASSQYGLGSYF. The CDR3 nucleotides are TGTGCCAGCAGCCAGTATGGCCTGGGTTCGTACTTC.

This rearrangement joins TRBV3-1 (or the pseudogene TRBV3-2) to TRBJ1-2; no reliable D call. The CDR3 loop spans 12 amino acids. Germline CDR1 LGHDT, CDR2 YNNKEL (reference sequence). V was pared by 2 bases and J by 8 bases, with 9 bases between. The CDR3 protein is CASSQKERGYTF. CDR3 coding DNA: TGTGCCAGCAGCCAAAAAGAGCGGGGCTACACCTTC.